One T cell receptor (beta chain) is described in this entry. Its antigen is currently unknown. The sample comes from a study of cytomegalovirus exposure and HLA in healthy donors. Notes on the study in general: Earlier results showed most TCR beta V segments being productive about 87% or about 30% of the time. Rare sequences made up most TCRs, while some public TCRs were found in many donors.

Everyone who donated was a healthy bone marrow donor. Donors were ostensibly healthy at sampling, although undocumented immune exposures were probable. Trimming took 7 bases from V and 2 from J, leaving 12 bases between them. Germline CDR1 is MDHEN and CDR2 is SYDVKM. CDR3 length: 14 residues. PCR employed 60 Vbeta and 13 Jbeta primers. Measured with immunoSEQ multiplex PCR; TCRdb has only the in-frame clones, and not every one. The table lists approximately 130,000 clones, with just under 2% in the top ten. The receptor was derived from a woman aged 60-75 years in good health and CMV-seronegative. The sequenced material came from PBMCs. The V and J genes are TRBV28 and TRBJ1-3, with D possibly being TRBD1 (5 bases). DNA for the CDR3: TGTGCCAGCACGGGGGGGGGAACTGGAAACACCATATATTTT. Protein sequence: CASTGGGTGNTIYF. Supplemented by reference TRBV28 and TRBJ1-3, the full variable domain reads DVKVTQSSRYLVKRTGEKVFLECVQDMDHENMFWYRQDPGLGLRLIYFSYDVKMKEKGDIPEGYSVSREKKERFSLILESASTNQTSMYLCASTGGGTGNTIYFGEGSWLTVV.